The rows below give T cell receptor beta chains drawn from one sample of a study of T-cell reconstitution after alpha-beta-depleted transplantation in children. MiXCR, run by TCRdb on the PCR reads, gives a single entry per CDR3 protein. The sample includes 450,000 to 600,000 distinct CDR3 sequences, approximately 10% of them seen just once. The sequenced sample was PBMCs, obtained before TCRalphabeta/CD19-depleted stem cell transplant. The receptors stem from a child aged 2 to 9 with inherited bone marrow failure, due to receive a stem cell transplant. CDR3s include the opening cysteine and the closing phenylalanine or tryptophan. The order of the fields is clone size, V gene, D gene, J gene, CDR3 DNA, CDR3 protein. A D gene is named only where the DNA matches it firmly. Only part of the rows carry a size: once, few, many, or a class if the clone is expanded.

>many|TRBV6-2/TRBV6-3|TRBD1|TRBJ1-5
TGTGCCAGCAGTTGGTTGGACAGGGGAGGCAATCAGCCCCAGCATTTT
CASSWLDRGGNQPQHF
>NA|TRBV7-9|NA|TRBJ1-2
TGTGCCAGCAGCTTCGGGGCTGGTGGCTACACCTTC
CASSFGAGGYTF
>many|TRBV29-1|NA|TRBJ2-5
TGCAGGGTTGAGTGGCTAGTAGAGACCCAGTACTTC
CRVEWLVETQYF
>many|TRBV10-2|NA|TRBJ1-2
TGCGCCAGCAGTAAGGATAACTATGGCTACACCTTC
CASSKDNYGYTF
>many|TRBV20-1|NA|TRBJ2-7
TGCAGTGCTATCCGGGGAGTTACGTACGAGCAGTACTTC
CSAIRGVTYEQYF
>many|TRBV29-1|NA|TRBJ2-5
TGCAGCGTTGCAGTTCGGCAGCAAGAGACCCAGTACTTC
CSVAVRQQETQYF
>NA|TRBV2|TRBD1|TRBJ2-2
TGTGCCAGCAGTCCACAGGGGGCTGACACCGGGGAGCTGTTTTTT
CASSPQGADTGELFF
>NA|TRBV20-1|TRBD2|TRBJ2-1
TGCAGTGCCAACCGACTAGCGGGAGGGAACAATGAGCAGTTCTTC
CSANRLAGGNNEQFF
>many|TRBV20-1|TRBD2|TRBJ2-7
TGCAGTGCTAGATCTCTTAATCCGGGACTAGCGGGACCTGGGTGGGAGCAGTACTTC
CSARSLNPGLAGPGWEQYF
>many|TRBV5-1|TRBD2|TRBJ2-5
TGCGCCAGCACGAGGACTAGTTTGGAGACCCAGTACTTC
CASTRTSLETQYF
>NA|TRBV7-9|NA|TRBJ2-1
TGTGCCAGCAGCTTAGGGGGCTACAATGGGCAGTTCTTC
CASSLGGYNGQFF
>few|TRBV12-3/TRBV12-4|TRBD2|TRBJ2-7
TGTGCCAGCAGTGCTAGCGGCAAGATCTACGAGCAGTACTTC
CASSASGKIYEQYF
>many|TRBV28|TRBD2|TRBJ2-1
TGTGCCAGCAGTGCGGCGGGAGGTCCCGGGTTCTTC
CASSAAGGPGFF
>many|TRBV29-1|NA|TRBJ2-1
TGCAGCGTATCCACTAATGAGCAGTTCTTC
CSVSTNEQFF
>many|TRBV5-1|NA|TRBJ2-5
TGCGCCAGCAGCGGGTACTCCCAAGAGACCCAGTACTTC
CASSGYSQETQYF
>NA|TRBV18|NA|TRBJ2-7
TGTGCCAGCTCACGGACGGACCTACCCTACGAGCAGTACTTC
CASSRTDLPYEQYF
>NA|TRBV2|NA|TRBJ2-4
TGTGCCAGCAGTGACGGGGGCACCGTAAACATTCAGTACTTC
CASSDGGTVNIQYF
>many|TRBV5-1|NA|TRBJ1-1
TGCGCCAGCTGCCCTGTGGGAGGGGTGAACACTGAAGCTTTCTTT
CASCPVGGVNTEAFF
>many|TRBV6-5|NA|TRBJ2-7
TGTGCCAGCAGTTACTTGTCCGGGAGTGGCGACGAGCAGTACTTC
CASSYLSGSGDEQYF
>many|TRBV20-1|NA|TRBJ1-1
TGCAGTGCAGAGGATGTTGTAGTAAGGACTGAAGCTTTCTTT
CSAEDVVVRTEAFF
>many|TRBV5-6|NA|TRBJ1-5
TGTGCCAGCAGCTTGGGGGGACCCCATCAGCCCCAGCATTTT
CASSLGGPHQPQHF
>many|TRBV6-5|NA|TRBJ2-7
TGTGCCAGCAGTTACTTCCAGGGTGTAAGGTCTTGGTACTTC
CASSYFQGVRSWYF
>few|TRBV5-1|NA|TRBJ2-7
TGCGCCAGCAGTCAAACCCCGGGACTTACCTACGAGCAGTACTTC
CASSQTPGLTYEQYF
>many|TRBV28|NA|TRBJ1-3
TGTGCCAGCAGTTTTGGAAACACCATATATTTT
CASSFGNTIYF
>many|TRBV20-1|TRBD2|TRBJ2-1
TGCAGTGCAACGACTAGCGGGCCTGTATACAATGAGCAGTTCTTC
CSATTSGPVYNEQFF
>NA|TRBV5-1|NA|TRBJ2-3
TGCGCCAGCAGCTTGGGACTACCCACAGATACGCAGTATTTT
CASSLGLPTDTQYF
>many|TRBV6-5|TRBD1|TRBJ1-2
TGTGCCAGCAGTTTGGGACAGGGAAGAGATGGCTACACCTTC
CASSLGQGRDGYTF
>many|TRBV15|NA|TRBJ1-3
TGTGCCACCAGCATAGGGACCTCTGGAAACACCATATATTTT
CATSIGTSGNTIYF
>few|TRBV29-1|TRBD2|TRBJ2-7
TGCAGCGTTGCTGGGGGGGAAATCTACGAGCAGTACTTC
CSVAGGEIYEQYF